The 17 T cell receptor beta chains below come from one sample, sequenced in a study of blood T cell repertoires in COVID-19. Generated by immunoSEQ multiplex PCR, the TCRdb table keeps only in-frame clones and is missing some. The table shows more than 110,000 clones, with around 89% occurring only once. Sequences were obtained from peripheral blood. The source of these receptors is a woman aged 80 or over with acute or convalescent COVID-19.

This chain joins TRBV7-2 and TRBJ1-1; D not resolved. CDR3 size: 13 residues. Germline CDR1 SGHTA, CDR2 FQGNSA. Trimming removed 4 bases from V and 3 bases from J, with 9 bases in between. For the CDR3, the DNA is TGTGCCAGCAGCTATTTGAGGGACACTGAAGCTTTCTTT. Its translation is CASSYLRDTEAFF. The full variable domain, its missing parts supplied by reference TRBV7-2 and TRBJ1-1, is GAGVSQSPSNKVTEKGKDVELRCDPISGHTALYWYRQSLGQGLEFLIYFQGNSAPDKSGLPSDRFSAERTGGSVSTLTIQRTQQEDSAVYLCASSYLRDTEAFFGQGTRLTVV.

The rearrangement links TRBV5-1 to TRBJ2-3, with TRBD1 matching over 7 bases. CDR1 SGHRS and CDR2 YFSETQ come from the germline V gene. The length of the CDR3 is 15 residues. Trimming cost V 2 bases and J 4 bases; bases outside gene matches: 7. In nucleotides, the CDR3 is TGCGCCAGCAGCTTTTCAGGGGGTTTATCAGATACGCAGTATTTT. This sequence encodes CASSFSGGLSDTQYF. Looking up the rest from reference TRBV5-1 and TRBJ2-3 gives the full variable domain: KAGVTQTPRYLIKTRGQQVTLSCSPISGHRSVSWYQQTPGQGLQFLFEYFSETQRNKGNFPGRFSGRQFSNSRSEMNVSTLELGDSALYLCASSFSGGLSDTQYFGPGTRLTVL.

The CDR3 bases are TGTGCCAGCAGTTACGGGACTAGCGAGGATGAGCAGTTCTTC. This encodes CASSYGTSEDEQFF. The chain employs TRBV6-5 and TRBJ2-1; 10 bases align to TRBD2. CDR1 and CDR2 (germline): MNHEY, SVGAGI. The ends lost 2 bases at V and 8 bases at J; junction bases unmatched: 3. The CDR3 has 14 residues.

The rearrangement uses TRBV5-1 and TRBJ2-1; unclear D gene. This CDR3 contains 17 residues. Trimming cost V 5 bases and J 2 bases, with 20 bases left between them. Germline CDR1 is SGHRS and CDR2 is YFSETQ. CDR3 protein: CASRPSAQVSTYNEQFF. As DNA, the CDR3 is TGCGCCAGCAGACCCTCGGCGCAGGTATCAACCTACAATGAGCAGTTCTTC.

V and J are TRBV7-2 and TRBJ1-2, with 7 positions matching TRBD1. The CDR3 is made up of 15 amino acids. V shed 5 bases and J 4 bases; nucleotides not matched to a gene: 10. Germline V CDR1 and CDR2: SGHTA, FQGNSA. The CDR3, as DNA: TGTGCCAGCAGCCTAAACAGGGGCGTGGGCTATGGCTACACCTTC. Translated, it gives CASSLNRGVGYGYTF.

CDR3 DNA sequence: TGTGCCAGCTCACCGAGGACAGGGGACAACCAAGAGACCCAGTACTTC. This sequence encodes CASSPRTGDNQETQYF. V and J are TRBV18 and TRBJ2-5, with TRBD1 identical over 9 bases. The CDR3 is 16 amino acids. Germline V CDR1 and CDR2: KGHSH, LQKENI. The ends lost 3 bases at V and 0 bases at J; junction bases unmatched: 5.

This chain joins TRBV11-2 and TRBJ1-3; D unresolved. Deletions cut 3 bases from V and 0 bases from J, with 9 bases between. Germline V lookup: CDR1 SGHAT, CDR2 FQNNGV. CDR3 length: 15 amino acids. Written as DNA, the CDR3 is TGTGCCAGCAGCTTTATGTGGAGCTCTGGAAACACCATATATTTT. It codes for CASSFMWSSGNTIYF.

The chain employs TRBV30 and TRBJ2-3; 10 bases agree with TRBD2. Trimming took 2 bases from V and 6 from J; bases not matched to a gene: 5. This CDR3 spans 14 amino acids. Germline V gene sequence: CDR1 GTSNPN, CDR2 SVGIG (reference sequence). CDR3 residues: CAWSWSGGADTQYF. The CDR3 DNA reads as TGTGCCTGGAGTTGGAGCGGGGGGGCCGATACGCAGTATTTT.

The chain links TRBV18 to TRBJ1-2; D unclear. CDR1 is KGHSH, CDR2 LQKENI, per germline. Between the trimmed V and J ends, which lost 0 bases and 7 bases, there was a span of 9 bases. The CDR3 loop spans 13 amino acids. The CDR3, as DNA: TGTGCCAGCTCACCACCCGGACTCTCTGGCTACACCTTC. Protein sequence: CASSPPGLSGYTF.

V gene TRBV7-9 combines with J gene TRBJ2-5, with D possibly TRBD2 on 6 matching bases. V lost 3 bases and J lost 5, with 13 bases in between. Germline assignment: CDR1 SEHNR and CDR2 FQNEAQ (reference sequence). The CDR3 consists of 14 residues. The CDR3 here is CASSFHGLTETQYF. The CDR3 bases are TGTGCCAGCAGCTTCCATGGACTAACGGAGACCCAGTACTTC.

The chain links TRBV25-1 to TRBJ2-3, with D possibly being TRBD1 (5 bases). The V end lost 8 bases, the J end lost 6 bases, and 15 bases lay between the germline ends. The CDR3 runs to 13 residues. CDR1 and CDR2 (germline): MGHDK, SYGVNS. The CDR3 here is CASRATAGDTQYF. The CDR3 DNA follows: TGTGCCAGCCGCGCGACAGCTGGGGATACGCAGTATTTT.

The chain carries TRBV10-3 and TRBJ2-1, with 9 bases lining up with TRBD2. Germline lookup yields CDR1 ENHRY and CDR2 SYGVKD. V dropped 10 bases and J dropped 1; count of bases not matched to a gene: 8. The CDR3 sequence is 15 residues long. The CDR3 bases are TGTGCCACTAGGCCGCGGGGGGGATCCTACAATGAGCAGTTCTTC. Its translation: CATRPRGGSYNEQFF.

This chain's CDR3 is CSVSAGVVGYEQYF. CDR3 DNA sequence: TGCAGCGTTTCCGCGGGGGTGGTGGGATACGAGCAGTACTTC. V gene TRBV29-1 combines with J gene TRBJ2-7; 7 nucleotides line up with TRBD2. CDR3 size: 14 residues. V was pared by 5 bases and J by 4 bases, with 11 bases of the junction left unmatched. Germline assignment: CDR1 SQVTM and CDR2 ANQGSEA.

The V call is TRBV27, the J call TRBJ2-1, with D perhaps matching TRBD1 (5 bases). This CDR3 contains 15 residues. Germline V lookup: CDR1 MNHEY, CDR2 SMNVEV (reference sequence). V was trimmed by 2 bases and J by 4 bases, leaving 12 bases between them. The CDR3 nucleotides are TGTGCCAGCAGTTTAGAAAGGGGCTGGTACAATGAGCAGTTCTTC. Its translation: CASSLERGWYNEQFF.

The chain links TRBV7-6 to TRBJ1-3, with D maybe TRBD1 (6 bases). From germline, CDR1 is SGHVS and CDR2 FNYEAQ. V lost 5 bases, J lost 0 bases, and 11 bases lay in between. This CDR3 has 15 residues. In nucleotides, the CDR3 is TGTGCCAGCAGCCCACAGGGCCCCTCTGGAAACACCATATATTTT. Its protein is CASSPQGPSGNTIYF.

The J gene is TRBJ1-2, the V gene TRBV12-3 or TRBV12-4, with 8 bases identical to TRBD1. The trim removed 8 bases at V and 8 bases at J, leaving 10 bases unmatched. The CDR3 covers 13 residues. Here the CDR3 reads CASLGPGGRGYTF. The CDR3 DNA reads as TGTGCCAGCCTTGGTCCAGGGGGCAGGGGCTACACCTTC.

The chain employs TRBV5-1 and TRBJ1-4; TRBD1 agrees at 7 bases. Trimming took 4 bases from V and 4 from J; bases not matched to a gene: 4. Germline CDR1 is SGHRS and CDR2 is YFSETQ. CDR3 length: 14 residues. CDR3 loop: CASSPGQNNEKLFF. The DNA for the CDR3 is TGCGCCAGCAGCCCGGGACAGAATAATGAAAAACTGTTTTTT.